Described below is a single T cell receptor beta chain sequence and its context. This record belongs to a study of blood T cell repertoires in COVID-19. On the study more broadly: COVID-19 samples from acute and convalescent phases originated in the United States, Italy and Spain. PBMCs, B-cell-depleted T cells, or T cells provided the cDNA or gDNA that made up the material.

Seattle cases were enrolled at active infection and followed longitudinally. The ends were cut back, 0 bases at V and 9 bases at J, with 15 bases in the middle. The CDR3 has 15 residues. Germline lookup yields CDR1 MGHRA and CDR2 YSYEKL. Assay: immunoSEQ multiplex PCR; the TCRdb copy retains only in-frame clones and omits some. The table lists some 310,000 clones, roughly 89% of them singletons. The origin of this receptor is a woman in her forties with COVID-19, enrolled during active disease. The sequencing input was peripheral blood. The chain is built from TRBV4-1 and TRBJ1-5; no clear D. The CDR3 protein is CASSQETSSILPQHF. As DNA, the CDR3 is TGCGCCAGCAGCCAAGAAACTTCCTCAATTCTGCCCCAGCATTTT.